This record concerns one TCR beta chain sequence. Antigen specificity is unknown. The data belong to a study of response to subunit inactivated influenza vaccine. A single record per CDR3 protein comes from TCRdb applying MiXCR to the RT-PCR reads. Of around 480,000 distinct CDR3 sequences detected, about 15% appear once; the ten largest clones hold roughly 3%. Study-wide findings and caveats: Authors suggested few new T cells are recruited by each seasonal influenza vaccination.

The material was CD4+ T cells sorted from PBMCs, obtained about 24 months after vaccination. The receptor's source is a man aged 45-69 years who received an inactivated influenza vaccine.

CDR3 nucleotides: TGTGCCAGCAGCCAAGATCTTAGTGGACAGGGGAGTAATGAAAAACTGTTTTTT. This codes for CASSQDLSGQGSNEKLFF. The chain carries TRBV4-2 and TRBJ1-4; 9 bases are shared with TRBD1. The CDR3 has 18 residues. Germline V gives CDR1 LGHNA, CDR2 YNFKEQ. The V segment lost 0 bases and the J segment 4 bases; nucleotides outside the gene matches: 9.